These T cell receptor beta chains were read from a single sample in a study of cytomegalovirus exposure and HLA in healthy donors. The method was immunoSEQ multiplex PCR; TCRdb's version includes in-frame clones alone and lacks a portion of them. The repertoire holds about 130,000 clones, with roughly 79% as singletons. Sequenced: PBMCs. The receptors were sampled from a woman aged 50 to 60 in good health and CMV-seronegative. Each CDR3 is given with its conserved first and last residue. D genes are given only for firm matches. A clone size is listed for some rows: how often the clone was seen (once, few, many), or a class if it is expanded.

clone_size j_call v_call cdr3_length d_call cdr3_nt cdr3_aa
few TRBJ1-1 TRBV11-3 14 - TGTGCCAGCAGCTCGCGGGGGCCCTCCACTGAAGCTTTCTTT CASSSRGPSTEAFF
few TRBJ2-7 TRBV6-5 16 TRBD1 TGTGCCAGCAGTTACGCCGAGGGACAGGGGAACTACGAGCAGTACTTC CASSYAEGQGNYEQYF
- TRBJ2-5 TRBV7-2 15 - TGTGCCAGCAGCTTCCTGCCTACGTTCCAAGAGACCCAGTACTTC CASSFLPTFQETQYF
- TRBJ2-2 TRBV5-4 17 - TGTGCCAGCAGCTTGGAGTCGACCAGGGTGGGGACCGGGGAGCTGTTTTTT CASSLESTRVGTGELFF
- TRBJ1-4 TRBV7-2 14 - TGTGCCAGCAGCTCTCAGCAGGGGCGTGAAAAACTGTTTTTT CASSSQQGREKLFF
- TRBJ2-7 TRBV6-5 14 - TGTGCCAGCAGATCTCGACAGACCTCCTACGAGCAGTACTTC CASRSRQTSYEQYF
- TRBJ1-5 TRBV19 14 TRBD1 TGTGCCAGTTTATCCGGGACAGGGAATCAGCCCCAGCATTTT CASLSGTGNQPQHF
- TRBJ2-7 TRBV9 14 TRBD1 TGTGCCAGCAGCGTCGACAGGGGCCTGGGCGAGCAGTACTTC CASSVDRGLGEQYF
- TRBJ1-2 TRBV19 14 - TGTGCCAGTAGTATGGTTACGGGGAACTATGGCTACACCTTC CASSMVTGNYGYTF
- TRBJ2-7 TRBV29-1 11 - TGCAGCGTTGTTAGGGGCTACGAGCAGTACTTC CSVVRGYEQYF
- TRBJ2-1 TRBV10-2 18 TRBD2 TGCGCCAGCAGTGAGTCGGGGGGGGGACTAGCCTTCCCCGATGAGCAGTTCTTC CASSESGGGLAFPDEQFF
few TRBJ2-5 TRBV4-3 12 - TGCGCCAGCAGCCAATACGGGGAGACCCAGTACTTC CASSQYGETQYF
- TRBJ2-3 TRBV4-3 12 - TGCGCCAGCAGCCAAGACGCGGGTACGCAGTATTTT CASSQDAGTQYF
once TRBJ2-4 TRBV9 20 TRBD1 TGTGCCAGCAGCGTAGGTCTGGACAGGGACCCTGGTCTAGCCAAAAACATTCAGTACTTC CASSVGLDRDPGLAKNIQYF
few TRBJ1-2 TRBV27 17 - TGTGCCAGCAGTTTAACCTTCGCACAGGGAAGAAACTATGGCTACACCTTC CASSLTFAQGRNYGYTF